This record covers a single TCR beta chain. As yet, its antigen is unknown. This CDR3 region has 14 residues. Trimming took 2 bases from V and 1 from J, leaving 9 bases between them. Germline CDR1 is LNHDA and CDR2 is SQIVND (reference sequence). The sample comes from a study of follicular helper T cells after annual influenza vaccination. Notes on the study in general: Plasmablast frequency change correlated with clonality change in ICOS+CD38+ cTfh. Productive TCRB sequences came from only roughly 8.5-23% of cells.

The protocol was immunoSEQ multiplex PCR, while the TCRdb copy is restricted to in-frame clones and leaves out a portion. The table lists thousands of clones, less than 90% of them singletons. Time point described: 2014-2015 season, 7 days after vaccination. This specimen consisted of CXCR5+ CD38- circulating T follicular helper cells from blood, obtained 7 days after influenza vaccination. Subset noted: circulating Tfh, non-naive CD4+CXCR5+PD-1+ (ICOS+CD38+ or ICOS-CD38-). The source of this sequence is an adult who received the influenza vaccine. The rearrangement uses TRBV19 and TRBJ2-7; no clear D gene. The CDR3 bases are TGTGCCAGTAGTATATCGGAAGTGTCCTACGAGCAGTACTTC. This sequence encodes CASSISEVSYEQYF.